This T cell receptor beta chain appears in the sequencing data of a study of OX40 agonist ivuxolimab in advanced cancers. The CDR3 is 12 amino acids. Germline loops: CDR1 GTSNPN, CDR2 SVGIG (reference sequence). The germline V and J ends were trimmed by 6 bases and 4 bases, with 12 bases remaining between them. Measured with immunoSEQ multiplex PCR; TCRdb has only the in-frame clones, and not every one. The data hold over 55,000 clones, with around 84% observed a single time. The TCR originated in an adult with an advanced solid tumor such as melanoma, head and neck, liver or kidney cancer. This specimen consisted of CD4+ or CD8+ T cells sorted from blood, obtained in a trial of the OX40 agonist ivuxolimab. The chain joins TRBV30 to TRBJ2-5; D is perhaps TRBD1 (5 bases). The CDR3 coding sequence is TGTGCCTGTTCCATCAGGGTAGAGACCCAGTACTTC. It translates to CACSIRVETQYF.